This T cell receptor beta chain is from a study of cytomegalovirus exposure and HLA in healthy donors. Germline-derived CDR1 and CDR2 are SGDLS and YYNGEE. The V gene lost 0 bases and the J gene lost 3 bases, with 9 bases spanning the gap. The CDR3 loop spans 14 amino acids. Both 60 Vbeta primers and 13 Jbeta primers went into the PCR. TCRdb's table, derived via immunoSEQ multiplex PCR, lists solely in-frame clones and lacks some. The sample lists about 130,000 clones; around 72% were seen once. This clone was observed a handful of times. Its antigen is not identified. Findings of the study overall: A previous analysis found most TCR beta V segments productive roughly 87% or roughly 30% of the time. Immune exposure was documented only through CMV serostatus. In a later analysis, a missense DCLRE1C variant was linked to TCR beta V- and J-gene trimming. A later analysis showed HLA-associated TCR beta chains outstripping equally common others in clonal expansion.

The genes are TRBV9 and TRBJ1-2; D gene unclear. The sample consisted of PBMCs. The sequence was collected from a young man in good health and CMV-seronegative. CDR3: CASSVGSGHYGYTF. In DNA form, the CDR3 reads TGTGCCAGCAGCGTAGGGTCAGGCCACTATGGCTACACCTTC.